Listed here are 22 T cell receptor beta chains from one sample, sequenced in a study of identical twins. TCRdb re-derived calls from the 5' RACE reads in MiXCR, one entry per CDR3 protein. The data contain fewer than 900,000 distinct CDR3 sequences, roughly 20% of them singletons. The data were also submitted as part of a second study, on T cells expressing NK-cell markers.

The specimen was PBMCs. The receptors come from a woman aged 18-30 years in good health.

The chain joins TRBV7-6 to TRBJ2-1; D may be TRBD2 (6 bases). This CDR3 has 16 amino acids. The V gene lost 4 bases and the J gene lost 0 bases, with 13 bases spanning the gap. Germline values: CDR1 SGHVS, CDR2 FNYEAQ. The CDR3 nucleotides are TGTGCCAGCAGCTCCAGCGGGCCAAGCTCCTACAATGAGCAGTTCTTC. This sequence encodes CASSSSGPSSYNEQFF.

V and J are TRBV6-1 and TRBJ2-7, with 13 bases matching TRBD2. CDR3 length equals 16 residues. The V segment lost 4 bases and the J segment 4 bases; nucleotides outside the gene matches: 7. Germline assignment: CDR1 MNHNS and CDR2 SASEGT. CDR3 sequence (DNA): TGTGCCAGCAGTGGACTAGCGGGGGGTAGGTGGTACGAGCAGTACTTC. Protein sequence: CASSGLAGGRWYEQYF.

This clonotype has just a few counts. The CDR3 DNA is TGTGCCAGCTCAGAGGGTACAGCCAATCAGCCCCAGCATTTT. Translating it yields CASSEGTANQPQHF. The rearrangement uses TRBV2 and TRBJ1-5; D is unresolved. CDR1 is SNHLY, CDR2 FYNNEI, per germline. V lost 8 bases and J 3 bases, leaving 14 bases between the germline ends. The CDR3 is made up of 14 amino acids.

This clonotype was detected only a few times. J is TRBJ2-5 and V is TRBV7-9, with a possible D match to TRBD2 (5 bases). There are 15 residues in the CDR3. Trimming took off 1 base at V and 4 bases at J, with 13 bases between the two ends. Germline CDR1 and CDR2: SEHNR and FQNEAQ (reference sequence). The CDR3, as DNA: TGTGCCAGCAGCTTAGTTGGGAGTACGGGAGAGACCCAGTACTTC. Protein: CASSLVGSTGETQYF.

The chain combines TRBV11-2 with TRBJ2-7; D tentatively fits TRBD1 or TRBD2 (7 bases each). The CDR3 has 16 amino acids. Trimming stripped 7 bases from V and 3 bases from J, with 22 bases between. Germline CDR1 is SGHAT and CDR2 is FQNNGV. DNA of the CDR3: TGTGCCAGCACACCAGGGGCGTTCAGGGGGGGCTACGAGCAGTACTTC. As protein: CASTPGAFRGGYEQYF.

Many counts were recorded for this clonotype. The V gene is TRBV29-1, the J gene TRBJ2-7; D is undetermined. The V gene's germline CDR1 is SQVTM and CDR2 ANQGSEA. V was trimmed by 4 bases and J by 1 base, leaving 5 bases between them. CDR3 length equals 11 residues. CDR3 sequence: CSVGASYEQYF. In DNA, the CDR3 is TGCAGCGTTGGCGCGTCCTACGAGCAGTACTTC.

This clonotype was seen only a few times. The chain is built from TRBV5-1 and TRBJ1-1; D not resolved. There are 15 residues in the CDR3. Trimming took off 0 bases at V and 0 bases at J, with 9 bases between the two ends. Per the germline V gene, CDR1 is SGHRS and CDR2 is YFSETQ. CDR3 sequence reads: CASSLVAVLNTEAFF. In nucleotides, the CDR3 is TGCGCCAGCAGCTTGGTCGCGGTCTTGAACACTGAAGCTTTCTTT.

This clonotype was seen a few times. V is TRBV5-1 and J is TRBJ2-7; D may be TRBD1 (5 bases). Germline V CDR1 and CDR2: SGHRS, YFSETQ. V lost 3 bases and J 2 bases, leaving 12 bases between the germline ends. The CDR3 runs to 14 residues. The CDR3, as DNA: TGCGCCAGCAGCTCAGGGTTTGTGGCCTACGAGCAGTACTTC. Translation: CASSSGFVAYEQYF.

Ten or more counts support this clonotype. The gene calls are TRBV29-1 and TRBJ2-3; D might be TRBD2 (5 bases). The germline V and J ends were trimmed by 8 bases and 2 bases, with 14 bases remaining between them. The CDR3 spans 13 residues. Per germline, CDR1 SQVTM and CDR2 ANQGSEA. The CDR3 sequence is CSSRRGSTDTQYF. The CDR3 DNA follows: TGCAGCTCCAGGCGAGGGTCCACAGATACGCAGTATTTT.

The sample holds a few counts of this clonotype. The chain combines TRBV29-1 with TRBJ2-7, with 8 bases identical to TRBD1. The CDR3 contains 13 residues. V dropped 7 bases and J dropped 2; count of bases not matched to a gene: 7. Germline lookup yields CDR1 SQVTM and CDR2 ANQGSEA. This chain's CDR3 is CSALGQVAYEQYF. The CDR3 DNA reads TGCAGCGCACTGGGACAGGTCGCCTACGAGCAGTACTTC.

The chain recombines TRBV12-3 or TRBV12-4 with TRBJ1-1; D is perhaps TRBD1 (5 bases). V lost 5 bases to trimming and J lost 7 bases, with 11 bases between them. The CDR3 is 12 amino acids. The CDR3 sequence: CASSQTAYEAFF. CDR3 coding DNA: TGTGCCAGCAGTCAGACAGCTTATGAAGCTTTCTTT.

The chain employs TRBV7-2 and TRBJ2-2; 7 bases match TRBD2. This CDR3 spans 16 amino acids. The J segment lost 1 base and the V segment lost 4 bases, leaving 6 bases of the junction unmatched. Germline values: CDR1 SGHTA, CDR2 FQGNSA. This CDR3 is CASSYGTGGNTGELFF. As DNA, the CDR3 is TGTGCCAGCAGCTATGGGACGGGGGGGAACACCGGGGAGCTGTTTTTT.

This clonotype has ten or more counts. This sequence joins TRBV12-3 or TRBV12-4 and TRBJ2-7; 9 positions match TRBD1. J lost 6 bases, V lost 6 bases, and 3 bases had no gene match. The length of the CDR3 is 12 residues. For the CDR3, the DNA is TGTGCCAGCAGACAGGGACAGGGCGAGCAGTACTTC. This translates into CASRQGQGEQYF.

In DNA form, the CDR3 reads TGTGCCAGCAGCTCCTACTCCGCCCCCTACAATGAGCAGTTCTTC. Translated: CASSSYSAPYNEQFF. This chain joins TRBV9 and TRBJ2-1; D is unresolved. The CDR3 extends over 15 amino acids. Trimming stripped 4 bases from V and 2 bases from J, with 13 bases between. The germline CDR1 and CDR2 sequences are SGDLS and YYNGEE.

This clonotype was picked up many times. The V gene is TRBV29-1, the J gene TRBJ1-1; no reliable D call. Germline loops: CDR1 SQVTM, CDR2 ANQGSEA. The CDR3 contains 14 residues. V was clipped by 3 bases and J by 0 bases, with 11 bases between them. The CDR3 sequence: CSVEGGSLNTEAFF. In nucleotides, the CDR3 is TGCAGCGTTGAGGGAGGGAGCTTGAACACTGAAGCTTTCTTT.

There are a few counts of this clonotype. The J gene is TRBJ1-5, the V gene TRBV20-1; D might be TRBD1 (5 bases). CDR3 length: 13 amino acids. Germline V CDR1 and CDR2: DFQATT, SNEGSKA (reference sequence). V gave up 4 bases and J gave up 7 bases, with 14 bases separating them. The CDR3 here is CSATSGGGQPQHF. CDR3 sequence (DNA): TGCAGTGCTACATCTGGTGGGGGACAGCCCCAGCATTTT.

This clonotype was seen a few times. The genes are TRBV27 and TRBJ2-2, with 13 bases fitting TRBD2. Germline CDR1 and CDR2: MNHEY and SMNVEV (reference sequence). V lost 4 bases and J lost 5; bases outside the gene matches: 13. This CDR3 spans 19 amino acids. The CDR3: CASSSLSGTSGIATGELFF. In DNA form, the CDR3 reads TGTGCCAGCAGTTCACTTTCCGGGACTAGCGGGATAGCAACCGGGGAGCTGTTTTTT.

The rearrangement joins TRBV6-1 to TRBJ2-3, with 7 bases fitting TRBD2. V shed 6 bases and J 3 bases; nucleotides not matched to a gene: 15. This CDR3 is built from 17 residues. In germline, CDR1 is MNHNS, CDR2 SASEGT. The CDR3 sequence: CASSLYPSGKGTDTQYF. In nucleotides, the CDR3 is TGTGCCAGCAGCCTCTACCCCAGCGGGAAAGGGACAGATACGCAGTATTTT.

This clonotype has more than one count but fewer than ten. The chain recombines TRBV2 with TRBJ2-2; D may be TRBD1 (5 bases). Germline V gives CDR1 SNHLY, CDR2 FYNNEI. The CDR3 spans 13 residues. The V and J ends lost 10 bases and 7 bases respectively, with 16 bases between them. The CDR3 region is CATSEQGHGELFF. CDR3 nucleotide sequence: TGTGCCACCTCGGAGCAGGGCCACGGGGAGCTGTTTTTT. Variable domain in full (rest from reference TRBV2 and TRBJ2-2): EPEVTQTPSHQVTQMGQEVILRCVPISNHLYFYWYRQILGQKVEFLVSFYNNEISEKSEIFDDQFSVERPDGSNFTLKIRSTKLEDSAMYFCATSEQGHGELFFGEGSRLTVL.

The chain links TRBV10-3 to TRBJ2-7; no clear D. The CDR3 is 12 residues long. Germline assignment: CDR1 ENHRY and CDR2 SYGVKD. Trimming took 0 bases from V and 6 from J, leaving 6 bases between them. This CDR3 is CAISESRLEQYF. In DNA, the CDR3 is TGTGCCATCAGTGAGTCTCGGCTCGAGCAGTACTTC.

This chain connects TRBV20-1 to TRBJ1-2; TRBD1 might be the D (5 bases). The CDR3 has 11 amino acids. Trimming pared 6 bases from V and 4 bases from J, leaving 9 bases between. Germline CDR1 DFQATT, CDR2 SNEGSKA (reference sequence). The CDR3 loop is CSARTSYGYTF. CDR3 DNA: TGCAGTGCCAGGACAAGCTATGGCTACACCTTC.

This clonotype was seen a few times. The chain employs TRBV10-3 and TRBJ2-7, with D possibly being TRBD1 or TRBD2 (5 bases each). V was trimmed by 5 bases and J by 10 bases, leaving 15 bases between them. The CDR3 runs 12 residues. CDR1 is ENHRY, CDR2 SYGVKD, per germline. This CDR3 reads CAISRDPGQQYF. In DNA form, the CDR3 reads TGTGCCATCAGTCGGGACCCTGGGCAACAGTACTTC.